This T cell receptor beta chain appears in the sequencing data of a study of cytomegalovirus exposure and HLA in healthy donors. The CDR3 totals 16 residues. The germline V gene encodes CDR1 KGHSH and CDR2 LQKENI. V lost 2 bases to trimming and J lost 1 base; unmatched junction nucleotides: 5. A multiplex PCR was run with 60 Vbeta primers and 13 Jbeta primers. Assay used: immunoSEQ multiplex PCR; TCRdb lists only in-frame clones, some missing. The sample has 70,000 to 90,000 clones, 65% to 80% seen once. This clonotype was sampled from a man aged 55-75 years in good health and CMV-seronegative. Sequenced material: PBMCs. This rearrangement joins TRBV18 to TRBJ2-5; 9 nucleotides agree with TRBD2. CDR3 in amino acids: CASSPAPAGGQETQYF. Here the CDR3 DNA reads TGTGCCAGCTCACCAGCGCCAGCGGGGGGCCAAGAGACCCAGTACTTC.